This T cell receptor beta chain came from a study of radiation and T cells in renal cell carcinoma. The CDR3 sequence is 16 residues long. J lost 6 bases, V lost 4 bases, and 13 bases had no gene match. Looked up from germline, CDR1 is SGHDT and CDR2 is YYEEEE. Using immunoSEQ multiplex PCR, the repertoire was profiled, and TCRdb retains in-frame clones only, with some absent. The data show roughly 78,000 clones, over 80% seen once. Regarding time point: blood 2 weeks post-SBRT. Described treatment: 15 Gy SBRT to primary tumor, nephrectomy 4 weeks later. The origin of this receptor is a man in his fifties or sixties with renal cell carcinoma. Sequenced material: blood, taken from a patient whose treatment included radiotherapy and nephrectomy. The chain employs TRBV5-6 and TRBJ1-5, with TRBD1 identical over 7 bases. The CDR3, as DNA: TGTGCCAGCAGCGGGCCGCACAGGGGTATTCCTCAGCCCCAGCATTTT. Encoded protein: CASSGPHRGIPQPQHF.